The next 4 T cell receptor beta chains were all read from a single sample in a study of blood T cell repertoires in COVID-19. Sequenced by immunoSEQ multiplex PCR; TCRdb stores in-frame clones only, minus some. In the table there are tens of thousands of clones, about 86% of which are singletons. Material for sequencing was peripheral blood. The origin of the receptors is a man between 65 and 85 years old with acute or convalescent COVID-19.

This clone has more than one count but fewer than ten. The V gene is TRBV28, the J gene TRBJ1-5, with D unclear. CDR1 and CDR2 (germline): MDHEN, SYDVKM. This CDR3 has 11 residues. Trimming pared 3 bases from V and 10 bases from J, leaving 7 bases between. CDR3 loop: CASSFSRPQHF. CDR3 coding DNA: TGTGCCAGCAGTTTTAGCCGTCCCCAGCATTTT. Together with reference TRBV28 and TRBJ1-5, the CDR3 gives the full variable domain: DVKVTQSSRYLVKRTGEKVFLECVQDMDHENMFWYRQDPGLGLRLIYFSYDVKMKEKGDIPEGYSVSREKKERFSLILESASTNQTSMYLCASSFSRPQHFGDGTRLSIL.

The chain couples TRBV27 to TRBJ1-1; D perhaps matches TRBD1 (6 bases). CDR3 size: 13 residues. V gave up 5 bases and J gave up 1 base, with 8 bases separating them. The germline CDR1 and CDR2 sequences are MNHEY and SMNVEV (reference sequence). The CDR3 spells CASSGQQNTEAFF. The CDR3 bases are TGTGCCAGCAGTGGACAGCAGAACACTGAAGCTTTCTTT.

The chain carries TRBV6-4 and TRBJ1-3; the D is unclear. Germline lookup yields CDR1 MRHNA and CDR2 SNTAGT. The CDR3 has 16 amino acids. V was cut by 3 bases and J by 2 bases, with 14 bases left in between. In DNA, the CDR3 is TGTGCCAGCAGTGAACGGTTACAGAACCCTGGAAACACCATATATTTT. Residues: CASSERLQNPGNTIYF.

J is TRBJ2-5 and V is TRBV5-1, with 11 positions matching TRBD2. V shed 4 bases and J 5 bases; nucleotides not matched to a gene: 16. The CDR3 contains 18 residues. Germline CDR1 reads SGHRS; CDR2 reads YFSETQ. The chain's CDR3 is CASSLFSGRARVVETQYF. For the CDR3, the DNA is TGCGCCAGCAGCCTCTTTAGCGGGAGGGCCCGAGTAGTGGAGACCCAGTACTTC.